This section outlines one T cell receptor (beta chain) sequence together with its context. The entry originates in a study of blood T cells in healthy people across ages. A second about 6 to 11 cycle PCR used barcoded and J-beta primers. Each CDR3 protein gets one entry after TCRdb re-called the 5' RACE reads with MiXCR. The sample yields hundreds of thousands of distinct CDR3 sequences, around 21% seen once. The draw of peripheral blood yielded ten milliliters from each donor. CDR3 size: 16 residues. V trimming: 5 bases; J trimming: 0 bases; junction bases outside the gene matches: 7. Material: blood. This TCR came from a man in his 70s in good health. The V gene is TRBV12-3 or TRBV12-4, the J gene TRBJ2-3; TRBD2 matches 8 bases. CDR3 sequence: CASSGTGLVSTDTQYF. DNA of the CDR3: TGTGCCAGCAGTGGCACGGGACTAGTGAGCACAGATACGCAGTATTTT.